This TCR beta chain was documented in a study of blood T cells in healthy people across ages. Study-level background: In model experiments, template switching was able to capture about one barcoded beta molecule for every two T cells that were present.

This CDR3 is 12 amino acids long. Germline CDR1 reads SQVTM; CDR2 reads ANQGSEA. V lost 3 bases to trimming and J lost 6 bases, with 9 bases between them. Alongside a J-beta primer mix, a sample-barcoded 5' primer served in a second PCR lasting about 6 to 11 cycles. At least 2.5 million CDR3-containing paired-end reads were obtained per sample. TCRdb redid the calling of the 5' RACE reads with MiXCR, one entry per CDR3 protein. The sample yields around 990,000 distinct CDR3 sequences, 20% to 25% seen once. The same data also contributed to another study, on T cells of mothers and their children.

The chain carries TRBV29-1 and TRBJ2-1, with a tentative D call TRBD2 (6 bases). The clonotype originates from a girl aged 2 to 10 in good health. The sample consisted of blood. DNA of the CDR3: TGCAGCGTTGAGGCGGGGAGCAATGAGCAGTTCTTC. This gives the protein CSVEAGSNEQFF.